This TCR beta chain is from a study of OX40 agonist ivuxolimab in advanced cancers. CDR1 is MNHNS and CDR2 is SASEGT in the germline V gene. V was trimmed by 2 bases and J by 10 bases, leaving 14 bases between them. The CDR3 length is 13 residues. Assay used: immunoSEQ multiplex PCR; TCRdb lists only in-frame clones, some missing. Altogether around 100,000 clones are present, 85% to 90% being singletons, with the ten largest covering around 1.5%. Enrollment shut out patients with autoimmune disease history or systemic immunosuppression. The gene calls are TRBV6-1 and TRBJ1-1; D not certain. This specimen consisted of CD4+ or CD8+ T cells sorted from blood, obtained in a trial of the OX40 agonist ivuxolimab. The receptor was derived from an adult with an advanced solid tumor such as melanoma, head and neck, liver or kidney cancer. The CDR3 DNA sequence: TGTGCCAGCAGTGAATTCGCCACCCGGGGAGCTTTCTTT. Its protein is CASSEFATRGAFF.